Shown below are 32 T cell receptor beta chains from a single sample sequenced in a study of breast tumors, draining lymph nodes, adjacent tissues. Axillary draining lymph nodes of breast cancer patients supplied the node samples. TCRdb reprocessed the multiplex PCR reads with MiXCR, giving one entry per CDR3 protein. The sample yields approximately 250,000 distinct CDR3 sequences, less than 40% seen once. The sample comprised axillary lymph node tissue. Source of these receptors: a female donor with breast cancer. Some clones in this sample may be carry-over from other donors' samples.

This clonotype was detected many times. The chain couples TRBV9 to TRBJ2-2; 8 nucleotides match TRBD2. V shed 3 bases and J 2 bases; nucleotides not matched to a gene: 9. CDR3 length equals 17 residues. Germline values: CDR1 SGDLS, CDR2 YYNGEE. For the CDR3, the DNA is TGTGCCAGCAGCGCTAGGCGGGGACTAGATAACACCGGGGAGCTGTTTTTT. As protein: CASSARRGLDNTGELFF.

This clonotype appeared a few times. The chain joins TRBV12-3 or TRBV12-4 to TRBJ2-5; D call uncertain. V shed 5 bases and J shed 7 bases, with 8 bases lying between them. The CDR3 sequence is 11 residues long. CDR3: CASSPTGTQYF. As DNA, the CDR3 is TGTGCCAGCAGTCCTACCGGGACCCAGTACTTC.

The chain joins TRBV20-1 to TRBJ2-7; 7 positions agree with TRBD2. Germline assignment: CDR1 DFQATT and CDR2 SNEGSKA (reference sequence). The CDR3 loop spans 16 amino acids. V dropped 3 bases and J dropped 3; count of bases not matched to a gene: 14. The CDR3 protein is CSASPLGAGAHYEQYF. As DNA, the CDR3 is TGCAGTGCTAGTCCCCTAGGGGCGGGAGCGCACTACGAGCAGTACTTC.

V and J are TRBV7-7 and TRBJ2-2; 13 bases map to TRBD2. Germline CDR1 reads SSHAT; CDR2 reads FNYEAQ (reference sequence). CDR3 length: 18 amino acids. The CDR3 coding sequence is TGTGCTAGTTCCGATAAGACTAGCGGGGGGTATGTCGTCGGGGAGCTGTTTTTT. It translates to CASSDKTSGGYVVGELFF. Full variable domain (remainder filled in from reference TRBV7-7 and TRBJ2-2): GAGVSQSPRYKVTKRGQDVTLRCDPISSHATLYWYQQALGQGPEFLTYFNYEAQPDKSGLPSDRFSAERPEGSISTLTIQRTEQRDSAMYRCASSDKTSGGYVVGELFFGEGSRLTVL.

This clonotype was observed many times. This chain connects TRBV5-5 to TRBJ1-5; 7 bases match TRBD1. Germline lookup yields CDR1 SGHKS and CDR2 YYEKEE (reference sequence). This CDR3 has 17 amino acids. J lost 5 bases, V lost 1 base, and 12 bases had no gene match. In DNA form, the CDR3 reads TGTGCCAGCAGCTTGTCCGGCTGGGCAGGGGGAGATCAGCCCCAGCATTTT. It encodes CASSLSGWAGGDQPQHF.

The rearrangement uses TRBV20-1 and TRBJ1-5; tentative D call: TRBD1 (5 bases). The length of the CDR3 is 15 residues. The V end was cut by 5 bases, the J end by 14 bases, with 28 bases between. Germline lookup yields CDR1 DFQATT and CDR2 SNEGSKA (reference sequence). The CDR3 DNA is TGCAGTGCTCTAGCCCCTAGCGGGGGGTACTACAATGAGCATTTT. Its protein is CSALAPSGGYYNEHF.

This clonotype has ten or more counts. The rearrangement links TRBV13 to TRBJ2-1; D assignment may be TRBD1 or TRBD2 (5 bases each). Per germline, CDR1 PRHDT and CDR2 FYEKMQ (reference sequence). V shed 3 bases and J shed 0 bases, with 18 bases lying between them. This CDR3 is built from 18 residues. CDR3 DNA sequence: TGTGCCAGCAGCTTGGGACGGAGCGGAACAAGCTCCTACAATGAGCAGTTCTTC. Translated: CASSLGRSGTSSYNEQFF.

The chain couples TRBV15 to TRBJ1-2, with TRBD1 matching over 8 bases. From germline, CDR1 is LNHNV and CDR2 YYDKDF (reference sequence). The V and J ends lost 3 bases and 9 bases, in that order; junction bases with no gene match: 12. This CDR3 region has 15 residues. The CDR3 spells CATSSSRDRRLRYTF. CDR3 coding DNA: TGTGCCACCAGCAGCTCCCGGGACAGGCGTCTTCGCTACACCTTC.

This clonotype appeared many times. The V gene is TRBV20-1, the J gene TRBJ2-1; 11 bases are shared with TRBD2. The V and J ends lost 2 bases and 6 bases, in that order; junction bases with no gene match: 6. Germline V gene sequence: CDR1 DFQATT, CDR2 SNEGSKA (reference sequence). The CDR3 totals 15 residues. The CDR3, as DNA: TGCAGTGCTAGAAAGACTAGCGGGGTCTTCAATGAGCAGTTCTTC. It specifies CSARKTSGVFNEQFF.

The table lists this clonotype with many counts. CDR3 protein: CASSELPGAQLAGGREQYF. For the CDR3, the DNA is TGTGCCAGCAGTGAGTTACCTGGGGCCCAACTAGCGGGAGGGCGAGAGCAGTACTTC. The chain employs TRBV2 and TRBJ2-7; 13 bases line up with TRBD2. The J segment lost 7 bases and the V segment lost 3 bases, leaving 18 bases of the junction unmatched. The CDR3 has 19 residues. CDR1 and CDR2 from the germline V gene are SNHLY and FYNNEI.

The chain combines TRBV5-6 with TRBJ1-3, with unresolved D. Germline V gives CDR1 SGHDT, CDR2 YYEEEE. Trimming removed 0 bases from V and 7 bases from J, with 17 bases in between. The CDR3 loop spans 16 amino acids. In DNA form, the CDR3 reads TGTGCCAGCAGCTTGGCCCTGGCTACCGCGACGAACACCATATATTTT. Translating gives CASSLALATATNTIYF.

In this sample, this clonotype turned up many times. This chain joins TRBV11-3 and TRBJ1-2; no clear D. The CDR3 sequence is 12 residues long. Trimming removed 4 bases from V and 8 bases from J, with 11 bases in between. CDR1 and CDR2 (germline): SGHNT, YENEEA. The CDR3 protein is CASSWRGGGYTF. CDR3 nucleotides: TGTGCCAGCAGCTGGCGGGGTGGAGGCTACACCTTC. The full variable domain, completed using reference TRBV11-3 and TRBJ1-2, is EAGVVQSPRYKIIEKKQPVAFWCNPISGHNTLYWYLQNLGQGPELLIRYENEEAVDDSQLPKDRFSAERLKGVDSTLKIQPAELGDSAVYLCASSWRGGGYTFGSGTRLTVV.

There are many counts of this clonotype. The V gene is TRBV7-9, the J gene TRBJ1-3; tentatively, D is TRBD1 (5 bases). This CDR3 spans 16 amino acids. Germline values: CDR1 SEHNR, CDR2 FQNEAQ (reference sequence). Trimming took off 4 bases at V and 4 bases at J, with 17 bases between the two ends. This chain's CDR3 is CASSSDRSGRGNTIYF. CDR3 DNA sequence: TGTGCCAGCAGCTCGGATCGATCAGGGAGAGGAAACACCATATATTTT.

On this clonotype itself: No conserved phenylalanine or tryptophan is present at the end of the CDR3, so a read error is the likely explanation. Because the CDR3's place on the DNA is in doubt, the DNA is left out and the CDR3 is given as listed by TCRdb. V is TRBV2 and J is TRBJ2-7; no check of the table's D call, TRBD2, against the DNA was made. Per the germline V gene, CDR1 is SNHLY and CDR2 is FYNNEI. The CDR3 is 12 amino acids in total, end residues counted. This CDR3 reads CASSRGLAGDVL.

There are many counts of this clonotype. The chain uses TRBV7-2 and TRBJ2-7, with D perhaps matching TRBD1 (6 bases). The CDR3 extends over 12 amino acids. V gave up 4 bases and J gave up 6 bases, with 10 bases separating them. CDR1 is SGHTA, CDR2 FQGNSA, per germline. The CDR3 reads CASSSPGAEQYF. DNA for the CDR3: TGTGCCAGCAGCTCACCAGGGGCCGAGCAGTACTTC.

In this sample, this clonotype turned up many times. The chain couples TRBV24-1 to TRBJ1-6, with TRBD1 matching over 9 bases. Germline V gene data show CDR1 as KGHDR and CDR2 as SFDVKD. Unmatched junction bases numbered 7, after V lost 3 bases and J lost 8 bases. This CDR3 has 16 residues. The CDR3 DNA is TGTGCCACCAGTGATCAGGGACAGGGAATTCATTCACCCCTCCACTTT. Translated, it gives CATSDQGQGIHSPLHF.

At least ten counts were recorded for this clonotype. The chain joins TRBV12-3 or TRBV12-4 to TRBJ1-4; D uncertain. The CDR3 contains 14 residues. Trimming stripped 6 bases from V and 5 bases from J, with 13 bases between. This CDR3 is CASSLQNLNEKLFF. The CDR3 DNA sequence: TGTGCCAGCAGCCTACAGAACTTAAATGAAAAACTGTTTTTT.

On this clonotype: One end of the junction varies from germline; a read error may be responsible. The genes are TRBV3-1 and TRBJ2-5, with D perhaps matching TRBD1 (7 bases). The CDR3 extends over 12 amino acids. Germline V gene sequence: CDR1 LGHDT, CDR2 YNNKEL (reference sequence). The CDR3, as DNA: TGCGCCAGCAGCGACACAGGGGAGGCCCAGTACTTC. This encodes CASSDTGEAQYF.

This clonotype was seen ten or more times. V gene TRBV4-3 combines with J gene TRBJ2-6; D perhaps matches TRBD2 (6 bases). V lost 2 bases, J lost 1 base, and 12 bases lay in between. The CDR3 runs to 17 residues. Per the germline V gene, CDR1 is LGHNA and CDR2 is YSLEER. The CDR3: CASSQPGLTSGANVLTF. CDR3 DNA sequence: TGCGCCAGCAGCCAACCGGGACTGACGTCTGGGGCCAACGTCCTGACTTTC.

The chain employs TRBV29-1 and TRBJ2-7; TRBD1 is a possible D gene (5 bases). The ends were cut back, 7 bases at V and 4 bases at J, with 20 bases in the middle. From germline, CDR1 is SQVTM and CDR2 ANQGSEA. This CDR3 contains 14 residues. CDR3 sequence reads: CSAEEGAQPYEQYF. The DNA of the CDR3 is TGCAGCGCTGAGGAAGGGGCCCAGCCTTACGAGCAGTACTTC.

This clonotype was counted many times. The CDR3 DNA follows: TGTGCCAGTAGTCCCCCCCCTCGAAGCGGGGGTCGTGAGACCCAGTACTTC. It translates to CASSPPPRSGGRETQYF. This chain links TRBV19 with TRBJ2-5, with 8 bases that match TRBD2. This CDR3 has 17 residues. Trimming cost V 5 bases and J 5 bases; bases outside gene matches: 16. Per germline, CDR1 LNHDA and CDR2 SQIVND (reference sequence).

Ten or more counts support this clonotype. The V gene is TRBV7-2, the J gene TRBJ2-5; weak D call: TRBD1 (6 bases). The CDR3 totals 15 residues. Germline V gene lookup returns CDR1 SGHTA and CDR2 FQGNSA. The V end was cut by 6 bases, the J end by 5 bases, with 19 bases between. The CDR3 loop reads CASSSTTGSWETQYF. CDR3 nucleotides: TGTGCCAGCAGTTCGACAACAGGGTCATGGGAGACCCAGTACTTC.

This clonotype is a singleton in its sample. The CDR3 DNA sequence: TGTGCCAGCAGTACCCGGACTAGCGGGAGGCGGAATGAGCAGTTCTTC. Translated, it gives CASSTRTSGRRNEQFF. The rearrangement links TRBV25-1 to TRBJ2-1; 14 bases fit TRBD2. CDR1 is MGHDK, CDR2 SYGVNS, per germline. The CDR3 spans 16 residues. V lost 5 bases to trimming and J lost 7 bases; unmatched junction nucleotides: 7.

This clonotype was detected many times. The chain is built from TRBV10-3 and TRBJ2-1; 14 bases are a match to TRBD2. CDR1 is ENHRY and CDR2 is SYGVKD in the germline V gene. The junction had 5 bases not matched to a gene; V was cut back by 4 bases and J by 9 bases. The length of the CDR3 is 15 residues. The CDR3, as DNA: TGTGCCATCAGTGCCGGGACTAGCGGGAGTTTTGAGCAGTTCTTC. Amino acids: CAISAGTSGSFEQFF.

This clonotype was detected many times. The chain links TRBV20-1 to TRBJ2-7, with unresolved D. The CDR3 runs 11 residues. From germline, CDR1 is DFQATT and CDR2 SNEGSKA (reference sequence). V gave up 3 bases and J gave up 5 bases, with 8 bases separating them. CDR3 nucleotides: TGCAGTGCTAGTCACCAGGACGAGCAGTACTTC. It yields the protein CSASHQDEQYF.

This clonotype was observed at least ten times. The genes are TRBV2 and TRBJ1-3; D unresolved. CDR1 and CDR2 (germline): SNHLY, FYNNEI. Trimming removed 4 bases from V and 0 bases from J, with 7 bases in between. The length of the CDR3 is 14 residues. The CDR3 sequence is CASSVKSSGNTIYF. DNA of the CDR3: TGTGCCAGCAGTGTTAAGAGCTCTGGAAACACCATATATTTT.

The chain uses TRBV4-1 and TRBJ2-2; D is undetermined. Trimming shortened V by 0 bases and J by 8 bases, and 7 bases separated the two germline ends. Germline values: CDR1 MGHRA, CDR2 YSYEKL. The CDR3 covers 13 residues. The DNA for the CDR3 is TGCGCCAGCAGCCAAGAGTGGGGAGGGGAGCTGTTTTTT. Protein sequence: CASSQEWGGELFF.

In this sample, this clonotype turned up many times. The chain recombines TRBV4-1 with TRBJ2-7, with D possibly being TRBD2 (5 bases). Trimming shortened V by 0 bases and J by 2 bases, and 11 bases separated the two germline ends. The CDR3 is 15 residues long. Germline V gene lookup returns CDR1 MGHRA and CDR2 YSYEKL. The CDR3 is CASSQERVGAYEQYF. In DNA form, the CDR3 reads TGCGCCAGCAGCCAAGAGAGAGTGGGAGCCTACGAGCAGTACTTC.

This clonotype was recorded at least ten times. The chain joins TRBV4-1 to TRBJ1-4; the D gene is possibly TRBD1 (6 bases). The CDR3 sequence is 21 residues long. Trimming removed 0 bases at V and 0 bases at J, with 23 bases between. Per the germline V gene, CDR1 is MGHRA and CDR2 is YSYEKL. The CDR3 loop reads CASSQDALGAGALATNEKLFF. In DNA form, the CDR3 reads TGCGCCAGCAGCCAAGATGCGTTAGGGGCAGGGGCCCTTGCAACTAATGAAAAACTGTTTTTT.

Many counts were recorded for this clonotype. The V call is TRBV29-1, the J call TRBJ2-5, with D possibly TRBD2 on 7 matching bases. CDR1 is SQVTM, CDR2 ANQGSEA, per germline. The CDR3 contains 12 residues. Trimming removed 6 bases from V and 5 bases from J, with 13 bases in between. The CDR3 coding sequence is TGCAGCGTGCAGGGGCGGGGGGAGACCCAGTACTTC. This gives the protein CSVQGRGETQYF.

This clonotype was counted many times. CDR3 protein: CSVSRTGLDEQYF. The CDR3 region has the DNA TGCAGCGTTTCCCGGACGGGGCTCGACGAGCAGTACTTC. The J gene is TRBJ2-7, the V gene TRBV29-1; possibly TRBD1 or TRBD2 for D (5 bases each). The CDR3 runs to 13 residues. Germline loops: CDR1 SQVTM, CDR2 ANQGSEA. The V end was cut by 5 bases, the J end by 5 bases, with 16 bases between.

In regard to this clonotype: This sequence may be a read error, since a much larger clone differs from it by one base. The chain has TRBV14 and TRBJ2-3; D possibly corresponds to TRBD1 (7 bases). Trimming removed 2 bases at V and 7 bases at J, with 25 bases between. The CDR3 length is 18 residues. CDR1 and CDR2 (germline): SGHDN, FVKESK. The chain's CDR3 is CASSQRQGGPLLANTQYF. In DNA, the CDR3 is TGTGCCAGCAGCCAAAGACAGGGAGGACCTCTATTAGCAAATACGCAGTATTTT.